This T cell receptor (beta chain) was sequenced for a study of stem cell transplantation in POMP-related autoinflammatory disease. Study context: The study hypothesized thymoproteasome defects skew the TRB repertoire via impaired CD8+ selection.

Clones were sequenced by immunoSEQ multiplex PCR, and TCRdb holds only the in-frame ones, with some missing. The sample carries some 68,000 clones, roughly 93% recorded once. PRAID combined immunodeficiency and autoinflammation. The CDR3 is 15 amino acids. Trimming took off 7 bases at V and 5 bases at J, with 18 bases between the two ends. In germline, CDR1 is MDHEN, CDR2 SYDVKM. Sequenced here: CD4+ T cells from PBMCs, sampled after stem cell transplantation. The origin of this receptor is a human patient with POMP-related autoinflammation and immune dysregulation (PRAID). These T cells may partly come from the graft donor. The gene calls are TRBV28 and TRBJ2-1, with D possibly called TRBD1 or TRBD2 (5 bases each). The CDR3 loop reads CASTLSRDGNNEQFF. The CDR3 nucleotides read TGTGCCAGCACCTTATCCCGGGACGGCAACAATGAGCAGTTCTTC.